This T cell receptor (beta chain) was documented in a study of blood T cell repertoires in COVID-19. Across the whole study: Donors in the United States, Italy and Spain gave samples during acute or convalescent COVID-19. Sources were T cells, B-cell-depleted T cells, or PBMCs; the material itself was cDNA or gDNA.

The authors' processing: For nucleated cells, counts were estimated from reference gene primer amplification. TCRdb's copy holds only in-frame clones and misses some; the assay was immunoSEQ multiplex PCR. That table is the source of V, J and clone size, and D and trimming were worked out from the DNA. Of roughly 52,000 clones listed, over 70% are singletons. The sequence derives from a human donor in a cohort sampled during active COVID-19. Source material: peripheral blood.

For the CDR3, the DNA is TGTGCCAGCAGTGACTCGACAGGGGGTGCAGATACGCAGTATTTT. It translates to CASSDSTGGADTQYF. V usage is TRBV6-4 and J usage is TRBJ2-3, with TRBD1 matching over 9 bases. V dropped 0 bases and J dropped 4; count of bases not matched to a gene: 2. The CDR3 sequence is 15 residues long. CDR1 MRHNA and CDR2 SNTAGT come from the germline V gene.